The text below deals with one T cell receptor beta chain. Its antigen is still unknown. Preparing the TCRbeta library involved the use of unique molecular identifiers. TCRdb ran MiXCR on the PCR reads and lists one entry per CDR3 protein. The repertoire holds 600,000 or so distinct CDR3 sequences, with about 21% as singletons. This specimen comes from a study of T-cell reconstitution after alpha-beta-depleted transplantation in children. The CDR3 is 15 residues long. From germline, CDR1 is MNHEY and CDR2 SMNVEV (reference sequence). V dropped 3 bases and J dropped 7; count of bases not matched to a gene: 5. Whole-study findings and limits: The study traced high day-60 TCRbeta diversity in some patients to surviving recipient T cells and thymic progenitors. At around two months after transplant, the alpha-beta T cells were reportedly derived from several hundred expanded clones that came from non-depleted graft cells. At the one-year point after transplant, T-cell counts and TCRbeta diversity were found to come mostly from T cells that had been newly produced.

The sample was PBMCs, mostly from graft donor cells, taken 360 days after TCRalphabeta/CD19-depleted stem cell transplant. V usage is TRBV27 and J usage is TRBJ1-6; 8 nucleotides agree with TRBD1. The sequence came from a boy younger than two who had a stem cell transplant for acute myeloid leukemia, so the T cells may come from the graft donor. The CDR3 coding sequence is TGTGCCAGCAGTTTGGACAGGGCCTTGAATTCACCCCTCCACTTT. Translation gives CASSLDRALNSPLHF.